This TCR beta chain came from a study of CD8 T cells in Susac syndrome. CDR3 length equals 15 residues. With 6 bases clipped from V and 7 bases from J, the junction kept 9 bases outside the gene matches. The multiple sclerosis control cohort comprised treatment-naive individuals presenting with stable or active relapsing-remitting disease. The CD8+ and CD4+ T cells were isolated magnetically using a negative isolation approach, whereas the TEMRA cells were enriched by FACS. After extraction with the RNeasy kit, about 0.5 to 1 ug of the RNA was reverse transcribed using random hexamers. TCRdb fed the immunoSEQ multiplex PCR reads into MiXCR, producing one record per CDR3 protein. The repertoire holds 300,000 to 350,000 distinct CDR3 sequences, with about 91% as singletons.

Sample: CD4+ T cells from PBMCs. The TCR sequence derives from a human donor with multiple sclerosis. V usage is TRBV12-3 or TRBV12-4 and J usage is TRBJ1-6, with 7 bases that match TRBD1. CDR3 amino acids: CASSSPRDRNSPLHF. CDR3 nucleotides: TGTGCCAGCAGCAGCCCCCGGGACAGAAATTCACCCCTCCACTTT.